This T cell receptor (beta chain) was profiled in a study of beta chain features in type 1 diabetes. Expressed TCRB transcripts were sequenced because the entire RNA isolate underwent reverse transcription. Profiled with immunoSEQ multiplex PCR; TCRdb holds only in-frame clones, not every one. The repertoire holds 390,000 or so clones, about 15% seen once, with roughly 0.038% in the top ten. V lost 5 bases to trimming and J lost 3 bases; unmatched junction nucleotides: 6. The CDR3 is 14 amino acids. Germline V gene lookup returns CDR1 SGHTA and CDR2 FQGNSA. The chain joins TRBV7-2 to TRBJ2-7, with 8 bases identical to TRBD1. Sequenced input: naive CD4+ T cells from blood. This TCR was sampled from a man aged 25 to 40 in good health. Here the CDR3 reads CASSPQGASYEQYF. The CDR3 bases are TGTGCCAGCAGCCCCCAGGGGGCCAGCTACGAGCAGTACTTC. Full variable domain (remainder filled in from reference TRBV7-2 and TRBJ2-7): GAGVSQSPSNKVTEKGKDVELRCDPISGHTALYWYRQSLGQGLEFLIYFQGNSAPDKSGLPSDRFSAERTGGSVSTLTIQRTQQEDSAVYLCASSPQGASYEQYFGPGTRLTVT.